This entry lists 3 T cell receptor beta chains sequenced from one sample in a study of shared clonotypes between healthy human individuals. Sequencing used immunoSEQ multiplex PCR; TCRdb keeps in-frame clones, though not all of them. The repertoire holds almost 750,000 clones, with 72% as singletons. Sequencing used memory CD4+ T cells sorted from blood. As for subset: CD45RA-negative fraction. These receptor sequences come from a woman in her twenties or thirties in good health.

This chain links TRBV5-4 with TRBJ2-2, with a weak D call TRBD1 (6 bases). The CDR3 has 17 amino acids. Germline lookup yields CDR1 SGHNT and CDR2 YYREEE (reference sequence). V lost 0 bases to trimming and J lost 3 bases, with 15 bases between them. CDR3 amino acids: CASSLVQGGMDTGELFF. CDR3 nucleotides: TGTGCCAGCAGCTTGGTACAGGGTGGTATGGACACCGGGGAGCTGTTTTTT.

This clone has more than one count but fewer than ten. The CDR3 bases are TGTGCCAGTAGTACGAGCGGGAGGGCAGATACGCAGTATTTT. Translated: CASSTSGRADTQYF. V and J are TRBV19 and TRBJ2-3, with 10 bases lining up with TRBD2. This CDR3 is built from 14 residues. The J segment lost 4 bases and the V segment lost 4 bases, leaving 2 bases of the junction unmatched. Germline lookup yields CDR1 LNHDA and CDR2 SQIVND (reference sequence).

The rearrangement joins TRBV28 to TRBJ1-1, with D possibly being TRBD1 (5 bases). Trimming took off 5 bases at V and 4 bases at J, with 17 bases between the two ends. The CDR3 has 15 amino acids. In germline, CDR1 is MDHEN, CDR2 SYDVKM. DNA for the CDR3: TGTGCCAGCAGTCTCCCATCCGACGGGGGCACTGAAGCTTTCTTT. This gives the protein CASSLPSDGGTEAFF.